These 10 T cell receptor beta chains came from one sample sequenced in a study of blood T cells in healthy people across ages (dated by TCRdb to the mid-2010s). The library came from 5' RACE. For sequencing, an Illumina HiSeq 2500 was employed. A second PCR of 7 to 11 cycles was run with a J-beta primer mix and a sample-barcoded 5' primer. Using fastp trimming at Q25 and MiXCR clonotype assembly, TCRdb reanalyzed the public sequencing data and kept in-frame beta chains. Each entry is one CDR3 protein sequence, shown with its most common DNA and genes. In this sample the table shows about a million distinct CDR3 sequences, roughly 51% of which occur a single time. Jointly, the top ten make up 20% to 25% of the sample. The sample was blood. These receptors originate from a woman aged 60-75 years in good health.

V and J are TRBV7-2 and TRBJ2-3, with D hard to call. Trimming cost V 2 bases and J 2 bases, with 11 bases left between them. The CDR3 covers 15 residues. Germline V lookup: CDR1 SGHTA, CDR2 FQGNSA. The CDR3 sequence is CASSLLAWDTDTQYF. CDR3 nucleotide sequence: TGTGCCAGCAGCTTATTAGCATGGGACACAGATACGCAGTATTTT.

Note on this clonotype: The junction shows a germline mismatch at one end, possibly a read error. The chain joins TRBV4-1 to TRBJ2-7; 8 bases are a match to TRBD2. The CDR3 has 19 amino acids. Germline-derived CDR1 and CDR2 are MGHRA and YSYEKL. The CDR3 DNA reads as TGCGCCAACAGCCAAGGGGCGCAGGGACTAGTGGGAGTGGCCTACGAGCAGTACTTC. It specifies CANSQGAQGLVGVAYEQYF.

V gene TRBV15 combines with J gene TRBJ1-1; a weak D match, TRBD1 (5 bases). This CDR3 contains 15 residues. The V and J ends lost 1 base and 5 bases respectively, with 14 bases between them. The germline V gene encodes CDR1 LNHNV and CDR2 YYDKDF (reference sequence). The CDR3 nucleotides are TGTGCCACCAGCAGAGTTCGGGGACGGGAAACTGAAGCTTTCTTT. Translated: CATSRVRGRETEAFF.

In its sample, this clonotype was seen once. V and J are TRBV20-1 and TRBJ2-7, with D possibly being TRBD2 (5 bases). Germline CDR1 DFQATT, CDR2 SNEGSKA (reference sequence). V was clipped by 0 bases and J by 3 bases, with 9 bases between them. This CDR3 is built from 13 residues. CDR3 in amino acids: CSAREGSDYEQYF. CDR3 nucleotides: TGCAGTGCTAGAGAGGGGAGCGACTACGAGCAGTACTTC.

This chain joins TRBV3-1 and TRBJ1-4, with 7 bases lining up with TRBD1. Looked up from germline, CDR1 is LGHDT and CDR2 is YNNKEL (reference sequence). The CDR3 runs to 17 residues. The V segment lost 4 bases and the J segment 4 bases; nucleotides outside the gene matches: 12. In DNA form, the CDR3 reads TGTGCCAGCAGCCGACTCACCGGGGCAGGGGGTAATGAAAAACTGTTTTTT. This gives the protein CASSRLTGAGGNEKLFF.

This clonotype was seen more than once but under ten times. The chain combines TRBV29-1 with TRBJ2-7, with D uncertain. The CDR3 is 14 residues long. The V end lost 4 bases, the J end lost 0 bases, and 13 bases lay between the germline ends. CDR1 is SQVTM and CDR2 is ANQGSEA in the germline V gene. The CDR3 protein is CSVVTRPSSYEQYF. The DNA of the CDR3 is TGCAGCGTTGTCACCAGGCCGAGCTCCTACGAGCAGTACTTC.

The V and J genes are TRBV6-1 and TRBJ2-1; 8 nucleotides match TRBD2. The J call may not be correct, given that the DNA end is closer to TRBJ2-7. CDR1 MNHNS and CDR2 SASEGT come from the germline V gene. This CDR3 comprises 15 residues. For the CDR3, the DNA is TGTGCCAGCAGTGGGATTCGGGGGGGGTACAATGAGCAGTACTTC. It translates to CASSGIRGGYNEQYF.

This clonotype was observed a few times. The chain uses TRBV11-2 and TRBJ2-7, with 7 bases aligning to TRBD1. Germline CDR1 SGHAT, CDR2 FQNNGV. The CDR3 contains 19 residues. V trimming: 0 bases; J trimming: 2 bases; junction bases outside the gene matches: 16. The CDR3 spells CASSLDWGDSGTETYEQYF. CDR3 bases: TGTGCCAGCAGCTTAGATTGGGGCGACTCCGGGACAGAGACCTACGAGCAGTACTTC.

The CDR3 region is CASHSGSSYNEQYF. The CDR3 nucleotides are TGTGCCAGTCATTCAGGGAGCTCCTACAATGAGCAGTACTTC. The chain combines TRBV18 with TRBJ2-1; possibly TRBD1 or TRBD2 for D (5 bases each). The J call may be mistaken, given a closer DNA end match to TRBJ2-7. Per germline, CDR1 KGHSH and CDR2 LQKENI. The CDR3 consists of 14 residues.

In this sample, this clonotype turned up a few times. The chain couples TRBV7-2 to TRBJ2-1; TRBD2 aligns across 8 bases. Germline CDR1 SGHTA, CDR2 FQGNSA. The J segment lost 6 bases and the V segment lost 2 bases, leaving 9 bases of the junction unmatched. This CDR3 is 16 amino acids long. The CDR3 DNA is TGTGCCAGCAGCTTACTAGCGGGTGAGGCCCCCAATGAGCAGTTCTTC. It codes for CASSLLAGEAPNEQFF.